This T cell receptor (beta chain) stems from a study of Ad26.COV2.S vaccination and SARS-CoV-2 variants. The assay was immunoSEQ multiplex PCR, and TCRdb's table has in-frame clones only and misses some. The repertoire holds about 350,000 clones, with about 91% as singletons. The table lists this clone with a count of one. Germline CDR1 is WNHNN and CDR2 is SYGVQD (reference sequence). The CDR3 consists of 14 residues. Trimming cost V 5 bases and J 8 bases; bases outside gene matches: 5. Here the sequenced sample was peripheral blood, taken after recovery from COVID-19. The chain has TRBV10-1 and TRBJ2-1; 11 nucleotides line up with TRBD1. The source is a human donor who had recovered from COVID-19. In DNA, the CDR3 is TGCGCCAGCAGTTCCGGACAGGGGGCCGATGAGCAGTTCTTC. Translated: CASSSGQGADEQFF.